This passage covers 22 T cell receptor beta chains from one sample sequenced in a study of cytomegalovirus exposure and HLA in healthy donors. 13 Jbeta primers and 60 Vbeta primers were used for the PCR. Generated by immunoSEQ multiplex PCR, the TCRdb table keeps only in-frame clones and is missing some. In the table there are 60,000 to 85,000 clones, approximately 80% of which are singletons. Source material: PBMCs. The source of these receptors is a man aged 40-55 years in good health and CMV-seronegative.

The chain recombines TRBV5-1 with TRBJ2-3; a possible D gene is TRBD1 (6 bases). The CDR3 is made up of 14 amino acids. Germline loops: CDR1 SGHRS, CDR2 YFSETQ. The V and J ends lost 3 bases and 3 bases respectively, with 11 bases between them. For the CDR3, the DNA is TGCGCCAGCAGCTCACAGGGTGTGACAGATACGCAGTATTTT. Protein: CASSSQGVTDTQYF.

J is TRBJ2-1 and V is TRBV11-2; possibly TRBD1 for D (6 bases). Germline V gives CDR1 SGHAT, CDR2 FQNNGV. CDR3 size: 15 residues. V gave up 4 bases and J gave up 0 bases, with 10 bases separating them. The CDR3: CASSWQGSSYNEQFF. Written as DNA, the CDR3 is TGTGCCAGCAGCTGGCAGGGGAGCTCCTACAATGAGCAGTTCTTC.

This clone was seen a few times. V and J are TRBV29-1 and TRBJ2-1, with TRBD1 identical over 12 bases. CDR1 is SQVTM, CDR2 ANQGSEA, per germline. The CDR3 length is 14 residues. The V and J ends lost 4 bases and 6 bases, in that order; junction bases with no gene match: 4. This CDR3 reads CSVGDRGRGNEQFF. CDR3 in DNA: TGCAGCGTTGGGGACAGGGGGCGCGGCAATGAGCAGTTCTTC.

The chain couples TRBV9 to TRBJ1-2, with no clear D. Germline-derived CDR1 and CDR2 are SGDLS and YYNGEE. V was cut by 5 bases and J by 8 bases, with 22 bases left in between. This CDR3 comprises 15 residues. The CDR3 DNA sequence: TGTGCCAGCAGTGAAAGTTACAGTGAAGGATACGGCTACACCTTC. Its protein is CASSESYSEGYGYTF.

The gene calls are TRBV7-3 and TRBJ2-4; TRBD1 matches 10 bases. CDR3 length: 15 amino acids. Germline V gene data show CDR1 as SGHTA and CDR2 as FQGTGA. Trimming at V came to 4 bases and at J to 8 bases, leaving 8 bases not matched to a gene. The CDR3 reads CASSWTGGRTDIQYF. The CDR3 bases are TGTGCCAGCAGCTGGACAGGGGGGAGGACGGACATTCAGTACTTC.

The chain combines TRBV5-5 with TRBJ2-7, with 9 bases fitting TRBD1. The CDR3 contains 16 residues. With V trimmed by 3 bases and J by 9 bases, 16 bases remained unmatched. The germline V gene encodes CDR1 SGHKS and CDR2 YYEKEE (reference sequence). The CDR3 DNA follows: TGTGCCAGCAGCTATTCCGGGACAGGGTCCCTACCTGGGCAGTACTTC. Its translation is CASSYSGTGSLPGQYF. Variable domain in full (rest from reference TRBV5-5 and TRBJ2-7): DAGVTQSPTHLIKTRGQQVTLRCSPISGHKSVSWYQQVLGQGPQFIFQYYEKEERGRGNFPDRFSARQFPNYSSELNVNALLLGDSALYLCASSYSGTGSLPGQYFGPGTRLTVT.

The chain couples TRBV27 to TRBJ1-2, with D maybe TRBD1 (5 bases). The CDR3 has 15 residues. The germline V gene has CDR1 MNHEY and CDR2 SMNVEV (reference sequence). With 1 base removed from V and 8 bases from J, the gap between germline ends came to 17 bases. As DNA, the CDR3 is TGTGCCAGCAGTTTATGGGAGCAGGGAGGGGAAGGCTACACCTTC. Translating it yields CASSLWEQGGEGYTF.

This clone was detected once. The chain carries TRBV15 and TRBJ1-4, with D possibly matching TRBD1 (6 bases). The germline V gene has CDR1 LNHNV and CDR2 YYDKDF (reference sequence). V lost 7 bases to trimming and J lost 8 bases, with 20 bases between them. The length of the CDR3 is 15 residues. CDR3 sequence: CATTRERGGSEKLFF. The DNA of the CDR3 is TGTGCCACCACGCGGGAGAGGGGGGGCAGCGAAAAACTGTTTTTT.

This rearrangement joins TRBV7-3 to TRBJ2-1; 11 bases are a match to TRBD2. The germline V gene encodes CDR1 SGHTA and CDR2 FQGTGA. The V and J ends lost 5 bases and 3 bases, in that order; junction bases with no gene match: 3. The CDR3 is made up of 15 amino acids. CDR3 residues: CASSAGTSGYNEQFF. CDR3 sequence (DNA): TGTGCCAGCAGCGCGGGGACTAGCGGCTACAATGAGCAGTTCTTC.

The gene calls are TRBV6-4 and TRBJ1-2; 7 bases are shared with TRBD1. CDR3 size: 13 residues. V shed 5 bases and J 7 bases; nucleotides not matched to a gene: 7. Germline values: CDR1 MRHNA, CDR2 SNTAGT. Here the CDR3 DNA reads TGTGCCAGCAGTCCAACAGGGGATGGTGGCTACACCTTC. Translation gives CASSPTGDGGYTF.

The chain recombines TRBV7-2 with TRBJ1-1; possible D gene TRBD1, 5 bases. CDR3 length equals 11 residues. CDR1 SGHTA and CDR2 FQGNSA come from the germline V gene. V was clipped by 1 base and J by 11 bases, with 8 bases between them. CDR3 bases: TGTGCCAGCAGCTTAGGGGGGGTGGCTTTCTTT. It codes for CASSLGGVAFF.

Turning to this clone: The sample holds other DNA sequences that translate to the same CDR3. The J gene is TRBJ1-6, the V gene TRBV30; D might be TRBD1 (5 bases). The V gene's germline CDR1 is GTSNPN and CDR2 SVGIG (reference sequence). This CDR3 contains 13 residues. Trimming pared 2 bases from V and 8 bases from J, leaving 10 bases between. The CDR3 sequence is CAWSPGSDSPLHF. As DNA, the CDR3 is TGTGCCTGGAGTCCAGGGTCGGATTCACCCCTCCACTTT.

The chain's CDR3 is CASSQASSRAPNSPLHF. The DNA for the CDR3 is TGCGCCAGCAGCCAAGCTTCATCCAGGGCCCCTAATTCACCCCTCCACTTT. The genes are TRBV4-3 and TRBJ1-6, with a possible D match to TRBD1 (5 bases). Germline V gene data show CDR1 as LGHNA and CDR2 as YSLEER. Trimming removed 1 base from V and 6 bases from J, with 16 bases in between. There are 17 residues in the CDR3.

This clone was recorded once. The V gene is TRBV5-1, the J gene TRBJ2-5; D gene uncertain. The germline V gene has CDR1 SGHRS and CDR2 YFSETQ. The CDR3 sequence is 14 residues long. The V gene lost 0 bases and the J gene lost 2 bases, with 8 bases spanning the gap. This CDR3 reads CASSLDGSQETQYF. CDR3 DNA sequence: TGCGCCAGCAGCTTGGACGGGTCGCAAGAGACCCAGTACTTC.

This chain joins TRBV4-2 and TRBJ1-2; 8 positions agree with TRBD1. In germline, CDR1 is LGHNA, CDR2 YNFKEQ. The V gene end was trimmed by 0 bases and the J gene end by 4 bases; junction bases not matched to a gene: 13. This CDR3 comprises 18 residues. CDR3 sequence reads: CASSQELTGTGLIYGYTF. The CDR3 DNA is TGTGCCAGCAGCCAAGAGCTTACCGGGACAGGCCTAATCTATGGCTACACCTTC.

The chain uses TRBV7-3 and TRBJ1-1, with 9 bases aligning to TRBD1. The V gene's germline CDR1 is SGHTA and CDR2 FQGTGA. J lost 3 bases, V lost 2 bases, and 1 base had no gene match. The CDR3 covers 14 residues. The CDR3 DNA reads TGTGCCAGCAGCTTAGACAGGGGGGACACTGAAGCTTTCTTT. Residues: CASSLDRGDTEAFF.

The rearrangement joins TRBV29-1 to TRBJ2-5; 8 bases line up with TRBD2. Trimming cost V 6 bases and J 5 bases; bases outside gene matches: 11. CDR3 length: 14 residues. Germline CDR1 reads SQVTM; CDR2 reads ANQGSEA. CDR3 loop: CSVLGIAGLETQYF. The CDR3, as DNA: TGCAGCGTCCTCGGGATAGCGGGGCTGGAGACCCAGTACTTC.

This rearrangement joins TRBV18 to TRBJ1-5; 7 bases line up with TRBD1. The germline V gene has CDR1 KGHSH and CDR2 LQKENI. V shed 3 bases, J shed 0 bases, and the junction held 5 bases outside the gene matches. The CDR3 extends over 16 amino acids. The CDR3 DNA reads as TGTGCCAGCTCACCCAACACAGGGGCTAGCAATCAGCCCCAGCATTTT. It yields the protein CASSPNTGASNQPQHF.

The genes are TRBV10-3 and TRBJ2-6; 7 nucleotides agree with TRBD1. CDR1 is ENHRY and CDR2 is SYGVKD in the germline V gene. CDR3 length: 15 amino acids. The V and J ends lost 8 bases and 2 bases, in that order; junction bases with no gene match: 6. The CDR3 DNA sequence: TGTGCCATCGGTGGGACAGTAGCTGGGGCCAACGTCCTGACTTTC. It yields the protein CAIGGTVAGANVLTF.

This clone was seen a few times. J is TRBJ1-1 and V is TRBV7-9; D is possibly TRBD1 (6 bases). Trimming removed 6 bases from V and 9 bases from J, with 23 bases in between. CDR1 and CDR2 (germline): SEHNR, FQNEAQ (reference sequence). The CDR3 loop spans 15 amino acids. Here the CDR3 DNA reads TGTGCCAGCAGTTCCTCCGGGACAACTTTAACAAAAGCTTTCTTT. This gives the protein CASSSSGTTLTKAFF.

The chain is built from TRBV6-5 and TRBJ1-5; no definite D call. This CDR3 contains 15 residues. V shed 0 bases and J shed 6 bases, with 12 bases lying between them. CDR1 is MNHEY, CDR2 SVGAGI, per germline. CDR3 sequence reads: CASSYSWRVGQPQHF. CDR3 nucleotide sequence: TGTGCCAGCAGTTACTCGTGGAGGGTAGGTCAGCCCCAGCATTTT.

Only one count was recorded for this clone. V and J are TRBV7-9 and TRBJ2-3, with D possibly TRBD2 on 5 matching bases. The germline V gene has CDR1 SEHNR and CDR2 FQNEAQ (reference sequence). The CDR3 extends over 16 amino acids. V lost 4 bases, J lost 1 base, and 15 bases lay in between. The CDR3 loop is CASSSPVSGRTDTQYF. The CDR3 region has the DNA TGTGCCAGCAGCTCCCCGGTGAGCGGCCGCACAGATACGCAGTATTTT.